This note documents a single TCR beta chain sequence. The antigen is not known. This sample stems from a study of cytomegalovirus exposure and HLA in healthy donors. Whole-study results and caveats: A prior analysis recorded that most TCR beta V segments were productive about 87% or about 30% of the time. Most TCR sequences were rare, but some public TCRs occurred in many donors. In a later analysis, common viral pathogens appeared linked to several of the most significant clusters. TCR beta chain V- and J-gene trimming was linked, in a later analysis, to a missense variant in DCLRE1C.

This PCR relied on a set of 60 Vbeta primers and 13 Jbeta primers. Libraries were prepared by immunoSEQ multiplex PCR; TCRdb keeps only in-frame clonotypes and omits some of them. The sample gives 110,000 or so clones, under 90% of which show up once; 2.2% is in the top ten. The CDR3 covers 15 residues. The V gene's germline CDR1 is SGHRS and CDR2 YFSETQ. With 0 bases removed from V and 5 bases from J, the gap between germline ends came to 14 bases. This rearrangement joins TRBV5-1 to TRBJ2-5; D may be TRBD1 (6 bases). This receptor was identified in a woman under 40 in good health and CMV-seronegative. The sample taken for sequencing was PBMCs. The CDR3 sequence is CASSLGQGQAETQYF. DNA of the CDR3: TGCGCCAGCAGCTTGGGTCAGGGGCAGGCGGAGACCCAGTACTTC.